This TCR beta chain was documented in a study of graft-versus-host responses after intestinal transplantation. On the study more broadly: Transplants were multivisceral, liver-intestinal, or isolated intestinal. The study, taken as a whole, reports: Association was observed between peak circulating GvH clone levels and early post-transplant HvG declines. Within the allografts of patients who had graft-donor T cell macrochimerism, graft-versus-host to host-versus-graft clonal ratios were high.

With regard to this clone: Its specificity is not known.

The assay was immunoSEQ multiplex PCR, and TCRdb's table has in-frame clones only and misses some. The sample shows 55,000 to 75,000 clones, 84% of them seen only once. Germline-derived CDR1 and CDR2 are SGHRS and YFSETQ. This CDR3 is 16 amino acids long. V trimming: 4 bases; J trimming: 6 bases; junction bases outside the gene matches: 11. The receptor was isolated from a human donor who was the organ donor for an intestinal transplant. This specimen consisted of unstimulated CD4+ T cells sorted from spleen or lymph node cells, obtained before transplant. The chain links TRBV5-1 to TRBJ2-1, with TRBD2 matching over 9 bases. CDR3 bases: TGCGCCAGCAGCCCCCTGGGGCGGGGGGGATCCAATGAGCAGTTCTTC. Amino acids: CASSPLGRGGSNEQFF.